The text below deals with one TCR beta chain. Its antigen is currently unknown. The TCR beta library used iRepertoire HTBI primers with Arm-PCR amplification of CDR3. TCRdb called the multiplex PCR reads again in MiXCR, with one record for every CDR3 protein. The table shows around 400,000 distinct CDR3 sequences, with 12% occurring only once. The time point here: newly diagnosed GD, antithyroid drugs for less than 3 months. TCR sequences were obtained from RNA taken from PBMCs. The data were obtained in a study of regulatory T cells in long-lasting Graves disease. Study-wide results and caveats: TRBV28 was favored in persistent disease, as were TRBJ1-2 and TRBJ2-5.

Per germline, CDR1 DFQATT and CDR2 SNEGSKA (reference sequence). The CDR3 extends over 16 amino acids. With 0 bases removed from V and 4 bases from J, the gap between germline ends came to 18 bases. These data also formed part of another study, on T cells in Graves' hyperthyroidism and ophthalmopathy. That study adds: No progression to ophthalmopathy during 18 months of follow-up defined stable disease. A model built on 13 V-J features separated ophthalmopathy from stable hyperthyroidism.

Sequenced material: peripheral blood mononuclear cells (PBMCs), taken at new diagnosis, from a patient treated with antithyroid drugs. The sequence came from a young woman with Graves disease. V and J are TRBV20-1 and TRBJ1-1, with D possibly being TRBD1 (5 bases). The CDR3 spells CSARDRGGPRVTEAFF. Here the CDR3 DNA reads TGCAGTGCTAGAGATCGGGGGGGACCCAGGGTCACTGAAGCTTTCTTT.